This section outlines one T cell receptor beta chain sequence together with its context. Its antigen remains unknown. The source of the sample is a study of shared clonotypes between healthy human individuals. Every subset had its genomic DNA shared out evenly among several immunoSEQ plates. The data were produced by immunoSEQ multiplex PCR, yet TCRdb's version contains in-frame clones alone and is incomplete. Here the sample spans some 500,000 clones, around three quarters being singletons. Points from the study as a whole: Expectations were that clonotype sharing among donors would be affected by sequencing depth.

This receptor was obtained from a woman aged 40-49 years in good health. Some clones in this sample may be carry-over from other donors' samples. What was sequenced was PBMCs.

The chain's CDR3 is CASSDSAGREGTYEQYF. CDR3 nucleotides: TGTGCCAGCAGTGACTCGGCGGGGCGGGAGGGTACCTACGAGCAGTACTTC. The chain combines TRBV6-4 with TRBJ2-7; 9 bases align to TRBD2. CDR1 MRHNA and CDR2 SNTAGT come from the germline V gene. V lost 0 bases, J lost 2 bases, and 8 bases stayed unmatched. The CDR3 is 17 amino acids.